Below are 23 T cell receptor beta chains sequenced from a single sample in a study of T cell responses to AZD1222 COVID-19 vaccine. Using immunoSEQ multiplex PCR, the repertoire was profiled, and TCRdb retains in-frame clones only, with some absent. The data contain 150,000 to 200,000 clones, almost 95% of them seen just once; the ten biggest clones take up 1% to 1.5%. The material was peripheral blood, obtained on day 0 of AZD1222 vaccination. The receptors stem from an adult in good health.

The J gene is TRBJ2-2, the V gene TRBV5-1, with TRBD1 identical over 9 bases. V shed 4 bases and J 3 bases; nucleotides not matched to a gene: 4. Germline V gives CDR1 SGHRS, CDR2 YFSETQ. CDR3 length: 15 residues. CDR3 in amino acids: CASSRQGVDTGELFF. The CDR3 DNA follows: TGCGCCAGCAGCAGACAGGGGGTCGACACCGGGGAGCTGTTTTTT.

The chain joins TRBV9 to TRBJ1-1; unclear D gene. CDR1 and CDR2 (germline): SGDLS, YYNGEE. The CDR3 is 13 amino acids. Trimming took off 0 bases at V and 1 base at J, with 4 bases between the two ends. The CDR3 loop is CASSVGANTEAFF. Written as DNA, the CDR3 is TGTGCCAGCAGCGTAGGGGCGAACACTGAAGCTTTCTTT. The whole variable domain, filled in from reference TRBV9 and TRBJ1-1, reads DSGVTQTPKHLITATGQRVTLRCSPRSGDLSVYWYQQSLDQGLQFLIQYYNGEERAKGNILERFSAQQFPDLHSELNLSSLELGDSALYFCASSVGANTEAFFGQGTRLTVV.

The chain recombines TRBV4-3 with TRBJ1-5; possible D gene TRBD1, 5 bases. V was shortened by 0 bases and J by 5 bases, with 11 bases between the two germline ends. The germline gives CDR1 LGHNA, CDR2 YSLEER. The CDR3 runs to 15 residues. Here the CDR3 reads CASSQDSARDQPQHF. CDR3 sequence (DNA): TGCGCCAGCAGCCAAGATTCAGCCAGGGATCAGCCCCAGCATTTT.

The DNA for the CDR3 is TGCGCCAGCAGTCAATCGAGGAGAGCGAGGGGAGGGAAATACGAGCAGTACTTC. It is translated as CASSQSRRARGGKYEQYF. The chain joins TRBV23-1 to TRBJ2-7, with TRBD2 identical over 7 bases. TRBV23-1 is reported as an ORF; its role is uncertain. V was clipped by 0 bases and J by 4 bases; unmatched bases: 15. This CDR3 spans 18 amino acids.

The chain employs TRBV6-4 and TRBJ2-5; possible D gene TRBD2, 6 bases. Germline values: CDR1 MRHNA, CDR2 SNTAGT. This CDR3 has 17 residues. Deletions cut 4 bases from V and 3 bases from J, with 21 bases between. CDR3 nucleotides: TGTGCCAGCAGTGGGCTAGGGACGGAGTGGGGGGAAGAGACCCAGTACTTC. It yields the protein CASSGLGTEWGEETQYF.

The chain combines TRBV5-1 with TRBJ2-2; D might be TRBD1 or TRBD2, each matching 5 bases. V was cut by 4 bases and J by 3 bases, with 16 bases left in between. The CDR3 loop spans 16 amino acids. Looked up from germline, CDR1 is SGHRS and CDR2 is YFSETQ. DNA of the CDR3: TGCGCCAGCAGCCCCCGGGCAGGGACGGACACCGGGGAGCTGTTTTTT. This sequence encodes CASSPRAGTDTGELFF.

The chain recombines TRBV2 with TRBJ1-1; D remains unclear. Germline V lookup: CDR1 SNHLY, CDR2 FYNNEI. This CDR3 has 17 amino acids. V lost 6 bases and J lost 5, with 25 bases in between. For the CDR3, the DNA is TGTGCCAGCAGGTCGGGTACAGTTTACTTGGGTAGGACTGAAGCTTTCTTT. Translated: CASRSGTVYLGRTEAFF.

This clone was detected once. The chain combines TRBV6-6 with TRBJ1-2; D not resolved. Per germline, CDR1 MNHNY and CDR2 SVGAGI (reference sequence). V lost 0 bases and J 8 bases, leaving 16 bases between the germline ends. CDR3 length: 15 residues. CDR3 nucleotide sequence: TGTGCCAGCAGTTACTCTACAGATCTAGCCCTGGGCTACACCTTC. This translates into CASSYSTDLALGYTF.

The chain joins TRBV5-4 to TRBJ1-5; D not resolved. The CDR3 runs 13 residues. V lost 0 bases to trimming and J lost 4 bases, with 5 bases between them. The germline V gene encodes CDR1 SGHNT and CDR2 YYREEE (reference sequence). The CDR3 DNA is TGTGCCAGCAGCTTGGAACAAAATCAGCCCCAGCATTTT. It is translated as CASSLEQNQPQHF.

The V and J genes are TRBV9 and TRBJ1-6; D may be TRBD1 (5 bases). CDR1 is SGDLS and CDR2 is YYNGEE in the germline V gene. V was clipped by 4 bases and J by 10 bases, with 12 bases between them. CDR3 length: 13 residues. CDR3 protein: CASSRAGDSPLHF. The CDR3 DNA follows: TGTGCCAGCAGCCGGGCCGGGGACTCACCCCTCCACTTT.

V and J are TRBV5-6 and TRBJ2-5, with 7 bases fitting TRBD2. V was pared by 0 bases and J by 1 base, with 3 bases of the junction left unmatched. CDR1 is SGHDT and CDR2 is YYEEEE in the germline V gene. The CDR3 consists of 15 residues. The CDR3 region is CASSLASGIQETQYF. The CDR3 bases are TGTGCCAGCAGCTTGGCCAGCGGGATCCAAGAGACCCAGTACTTC.

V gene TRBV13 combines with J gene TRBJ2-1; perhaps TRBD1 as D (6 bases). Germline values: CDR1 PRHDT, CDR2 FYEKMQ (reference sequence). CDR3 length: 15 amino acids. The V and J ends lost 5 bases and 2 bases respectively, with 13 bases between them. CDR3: CASSPGYRAYNEQFF. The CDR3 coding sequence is TGTGCCAGCAGCCCCGGGTACAGGGCCTACAATGAGCAGTTCTTC.

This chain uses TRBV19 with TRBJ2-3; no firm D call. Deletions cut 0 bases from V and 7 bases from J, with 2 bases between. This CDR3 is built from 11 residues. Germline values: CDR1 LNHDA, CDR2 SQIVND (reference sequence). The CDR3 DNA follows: TGTGCCAGTAGTATAGATTATACGCAGTATTTT. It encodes CASSIDYTQYF.

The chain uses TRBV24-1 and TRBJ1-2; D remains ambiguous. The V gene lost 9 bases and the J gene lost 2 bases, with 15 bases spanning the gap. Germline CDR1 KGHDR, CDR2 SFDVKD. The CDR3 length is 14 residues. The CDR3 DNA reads TGTGCCACCCCGGCACTATCGGGGAACTATGGCTACACCTTC. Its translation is CATPALSGNYGYTF.

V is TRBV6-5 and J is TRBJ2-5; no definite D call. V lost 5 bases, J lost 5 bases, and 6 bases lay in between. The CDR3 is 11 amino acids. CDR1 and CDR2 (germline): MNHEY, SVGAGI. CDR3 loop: CASSMGETQYF. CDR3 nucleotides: TGTGCCAGCAGTATGGGGGAGACCCAGTACTTC.

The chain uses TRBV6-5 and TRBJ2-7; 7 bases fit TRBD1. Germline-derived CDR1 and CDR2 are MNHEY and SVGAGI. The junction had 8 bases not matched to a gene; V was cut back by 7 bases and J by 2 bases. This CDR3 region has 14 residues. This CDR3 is CASTNRDRAYEQYF. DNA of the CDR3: TGTGCCAGCACTAACCGGGACAGAGCCTACGAGCAGTACTTC.

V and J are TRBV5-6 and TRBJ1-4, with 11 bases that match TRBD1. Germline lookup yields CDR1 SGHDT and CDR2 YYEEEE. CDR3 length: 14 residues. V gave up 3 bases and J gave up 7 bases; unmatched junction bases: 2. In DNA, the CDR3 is TGTGCCAGCAGCTCTGGACAGGGGGCTGAAAAACTGTTTTTT. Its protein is CASSSGQGAEKLFF. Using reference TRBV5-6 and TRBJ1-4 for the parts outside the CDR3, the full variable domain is DAGVTQSPTHLIKTRGQQVTLRCSPKSGHDTVSWYQQALGQGPQFIFQYYEEEERQRGNFPDRFSGHQFPNYSSELNVNALLLGDSALYLCASSSGQGAEKLFFGSGTQLSVL.

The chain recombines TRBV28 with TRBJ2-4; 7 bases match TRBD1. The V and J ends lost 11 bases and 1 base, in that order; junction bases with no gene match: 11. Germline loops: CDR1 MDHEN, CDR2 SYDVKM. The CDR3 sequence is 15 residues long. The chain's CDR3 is CAGPGRTGAKNIQYF. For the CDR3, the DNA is TGTGCCGGCCCAGGTAGGACAGGTGCCAAAAACATTCAGTACTTC.

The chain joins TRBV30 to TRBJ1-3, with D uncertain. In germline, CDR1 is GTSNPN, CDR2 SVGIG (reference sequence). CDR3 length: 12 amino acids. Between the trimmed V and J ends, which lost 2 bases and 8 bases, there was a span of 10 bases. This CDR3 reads CAWSRAEDTIYF. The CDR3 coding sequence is TGTGCCTGGAGTCGTGCGGAAGACACCATATATTTT.

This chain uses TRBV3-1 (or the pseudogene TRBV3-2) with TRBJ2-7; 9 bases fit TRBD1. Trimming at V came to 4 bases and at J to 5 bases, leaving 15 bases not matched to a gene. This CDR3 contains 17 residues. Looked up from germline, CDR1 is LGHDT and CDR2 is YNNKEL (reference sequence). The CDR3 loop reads CASSPGTGYLAGHEQYF. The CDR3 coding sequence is TGTGCCAGCAGCCCCGGGACAGGGTATTTGGCTGGGCACGAGCAGTACTTC.

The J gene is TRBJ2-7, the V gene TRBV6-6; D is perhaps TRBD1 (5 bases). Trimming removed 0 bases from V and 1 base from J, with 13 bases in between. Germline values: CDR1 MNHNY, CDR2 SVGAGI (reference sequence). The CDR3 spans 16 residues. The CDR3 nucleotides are TGTGCCAGCAGTTACTCGAACGCAGGGAAGTCCTACGAGCAGTACTTC. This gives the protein CASSYSNAGKSYEQYF.

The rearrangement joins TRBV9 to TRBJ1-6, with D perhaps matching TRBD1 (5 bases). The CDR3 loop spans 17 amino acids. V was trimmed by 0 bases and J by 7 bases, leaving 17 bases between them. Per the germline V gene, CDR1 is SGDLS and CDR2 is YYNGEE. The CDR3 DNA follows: TGTGCCAGCAGCGTAGGAGGGGCTGGAACGGTAAATTCACCCCTCCACTTT. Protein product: CASSVGGAGTVNSPLHF.

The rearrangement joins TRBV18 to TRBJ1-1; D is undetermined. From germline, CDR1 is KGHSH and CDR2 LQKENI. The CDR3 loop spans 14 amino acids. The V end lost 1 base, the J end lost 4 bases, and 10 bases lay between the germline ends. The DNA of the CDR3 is TGTGCCAGCTCACCACAGGCCGACGGCACTGAAGCTTTCTTT. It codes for CASSPQADGTEAFF. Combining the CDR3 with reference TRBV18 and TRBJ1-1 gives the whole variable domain NAGVMQNPRHLVRRRGQEARLRCSPMKGHSHVYWYRQLPEEGLKFMVYLQKENIIDESGMPKERFSAEFPKEGPSILRIQQVVRGDSAAYFCASSPQADGTEAFFGQGTRLTVV.